The entry that follows covers one T cell receptor beta chain sequence. The CDR3 has 13 amino acids. The V gene's germline CDR1 is SGHAT and CDR2 FQNNGV. V was clipped by 0 bases and J by 4 bases, with 7 bases between them. The data were taken from a study of OX40 agonist ivuxolimab in advanced cancers. Assay used: immunoSEQ multiplex PCR; TCRdb lists only in-frame clones, some missing. Seen here are about 80,000 clones, just over 90% observed once, and the top ten hold 4.5% to 5%. This chain connects TRBV11-2 to TRBJ2-7; D uncertain. Sequences were derived from CD4+ or CD8+ T cells sorted from blood, sampled in a trial of the OX40 agonist ivuxolimab. This receptor was identified in an adult with an advanced solid tumor such as melanoma, head and neck, liver or kidney cancer. The CDR3 spells CASSLEGAYEQYF. The CDR3 coding sequence is TGTGCCAGCAGCTTAGAGGGTGCGTACGAGCAGTACTTC.